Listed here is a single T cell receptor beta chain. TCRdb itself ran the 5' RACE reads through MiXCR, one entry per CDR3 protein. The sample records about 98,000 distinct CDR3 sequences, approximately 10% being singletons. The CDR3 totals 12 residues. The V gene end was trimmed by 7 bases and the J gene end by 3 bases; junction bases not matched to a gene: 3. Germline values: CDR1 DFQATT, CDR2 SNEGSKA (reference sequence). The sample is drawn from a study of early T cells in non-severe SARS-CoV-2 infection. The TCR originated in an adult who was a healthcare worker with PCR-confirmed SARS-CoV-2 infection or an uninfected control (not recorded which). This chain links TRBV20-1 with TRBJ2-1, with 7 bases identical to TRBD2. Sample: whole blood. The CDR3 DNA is TGCAGTGGGCCTAGCGGCTACAATGAGCAGTTCTTC. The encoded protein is CSGPSGYNEQFF.